Listed below are T cell receptor beta chains from one sample, sequenced in a study of cytomegalovirus exposure and HLA in healthy donors. The table came from immunoSEQ multiplex PCR; TCRdb's copy has only in-frame clones and leaves some out. The sample includes roughly 110,000 clones, 65% to 75% of them seen just once. The specimen sequenced was PBMCs. These receptors originate from a man aged 25 to 40 in good health and CMV-seropositive. Each CDR3 is given with its conserved first and last residue. The D gene is left open where the match is weak. Part of the rows lack a size; the others show once, few, many or a class for expanded clones.

abundance,d_gene,v_gene,j_gene,CDR3aa,CDR3nt
-,-,TRBV19,TRBJ2-7,CASSIDSGDGTYEQYF,TGTGCCAGTAGTATAGATTCGGGGGACGGAACCTACGAGCAGTACTTC
-,TRBD2,TRBV5-4,TRBJ2-1,CASRSPGGVHNEQFF,TGTGCCAGCAGGTCGCCGGGAGGGGTCCACAATGAGCAGTTCTTC
-,TRBD1,TRBV7-9,TRBJ1-4,CSSRPSRGKGNEKLFF,TGTTCCAGCAGACCTTCCAGGGGGAAGGGTAATGAAAAACTGTTTTTT
few,TRBD2,TRBV27,TRBJ2-7,CASSVLAGVTYEQYF,TGTGCCAGCAGTGTACTAGCGGGCGTAACCTACGAGCAGTACTTC
few,TRBD1,TRBV12-5,TRBJ2-5,CASGLQGAGQETQYF,TGTGCTAGTGGTTTACAGGGGGCAGGGCAAGAGACCCAGTACTTC
once,TRBD1,TRBV29-1,TRBJ1-1,CSVCETGGNTEAFF,TGCAGCGTTTGTGAGACAGGGGGCAACACTGAAGCTTTCTTT
-,-,TRBV29-1,TRBJ2-7,CGVEDPGGSSYEQYF,TGCGGCGTTGAAGATCCAGGGGGGAGCTCCTACGAGCAGTACTTC
-,-,TRBV2,TRBJ1-5,CASSVGGPGQPQHF,TGTGCCAGCAGCGTCGGAGGCCCGGGTCAGCCCCAGCATTTT
-,-,TRBV29-1,TRBJ2-1,CSVGNRREQFF,TGCAGCGTCGGGAATCGGAGGGAGCAGTTCTTC
few,-,TRBV7-9,TRBJ1-1,CASSEYRDTEAFF,TGTGCCAGCAGCGAGTACAGGGACACTGAAGCTTTCTTT
-,-,TRBV5-5,TRBJ2-7,CASSWAGYEQYF,TGTGCCAGCAGCTGGGCGGGTTACGAGCAGTACTTC
-,-,TRBV4-3,TRBJ2-6,CASSQGHFSGANVLTF,TGCGCCAGCAGCCAAGGACACTTCTCTGGGGCCAACGTCCTGACTTTC
-,TRBD2,TRBV27,TRBJ2-5,CASSPIPLIAGGEETQYF,TGTGCCAGCAGTCCGATCCCACTAATAGCGGGGGGGGAGGAGACCCAGTACTTC
-,-,TRBV20-1,TRBJ2-2,CSALEAGELFF,TGCAGTGCATTGGAGGCCGGGGAGCTGTTTTTT
-,-,TRBV4-3,TRBJ1-6,CASSQVPIGDSVNSPLHF,TGCGCCAGCAGCCAAGTACCAATCGGAGACAGCGTCAATTCACCCCTCCACTTT
-,-,TRBV4-2,TRBJ2-3,CASSRPGDTQYF,TGTGCCAGCAGCCGACCGGGGGATACGCAGTATTTT
few,-,TRBV4-2,TRBJ2-7,CASSQDPTPLGEQYF,TGTGCCAGCAGCCAAGATCCGACTCCGTTAGGCGAGCAGTACTTC
-,-,TRBV6-1,TRBJ1-2,CASSASRANYGYTF,TGTGCCAGCAGTGCATCCAGGGCTAACTATGGCTACACCTTC
once,-,TRBV29-1,TRBJ1-2,CSVEEGGGYTF,TGCAGCGTCGAGGAAGGGGGTGGCTACACCTTC
-,-,TRBV9,TRBJ1-6,CASSVGASLSNSPLHF,TGTGCCAGCAGCGTTGGGGCAAGTCTATCGAATTCACCCCTCCACTTT
once,-,TRBV30,TRBJ2-7,CAWSVNLRSEQYF,TGTGCCTGGAGTGTTAATCTAAGGAGCGAGCAGTACTTC
-,TRBD1,TRBV23-1,TRBJ2-2,CASPPLRTGLPHDTGELFF,TGCGCCAGCCCCCCACTGAGGACAGGGTTACCCCATGACACCGGGGAGCTGTTTTTT
once,-,TRBV9,TRBJ1-6,CASSVGGGSPLHF,TGTGCCAGCAGCGTTGGGGGGGGTTCACCCCTCCACTTT
-,TRBD2,TRBV2,TRBJ2-1,CASSRPGWRGAYNEQFF,TGTGCCAGCAGCCGCCCGGGATGGCGGGGGGCCTACAATGAGCAGTTCTTC
-,TRBD2,TRBV5-1,TRBJ2-1,CASSLGSGGPLTDEQFF,TGCGCCAGCAGCTTGGGAAGCGGGGGCCCTCTTACCGATGAGCAGTTCTTC
-,-,TRBV9,TRBJ2-2,CASSGRRPNTGELFF,TGTGCCAGCAGCGGCCGGCGGCCAAACACCGGGGAGCTGTTTTTT
-,TRBD1,TRBV7-2,TRBJ1-5,CASSLSQGRGVQPQHF,TGTGCCAGCAGCTTGTCACAGGGGCGGGGGGTTCAGCCCCAGCATTTT
-,-,TRBV28,TRBJ1-5,CASSFGQGSEQPQHF,TGTGCCAGCAGCTTCGGGCAGGGGAGCGAACAGCCCCAGCATTTT
-,TRBD1,TRBV11-3,TRBJ1-1,CASSLGQGTTEAFF,TGTGCCAGCAGCTTGGGACAGGGTACCACTGAAGCTTTCTTT
-,-,TRBV2,TRBJ2-7,CASKTDSSYEQYF,TGTGCCAGCAAAACAGATAGCTCCTACGAGCAGTACTTC